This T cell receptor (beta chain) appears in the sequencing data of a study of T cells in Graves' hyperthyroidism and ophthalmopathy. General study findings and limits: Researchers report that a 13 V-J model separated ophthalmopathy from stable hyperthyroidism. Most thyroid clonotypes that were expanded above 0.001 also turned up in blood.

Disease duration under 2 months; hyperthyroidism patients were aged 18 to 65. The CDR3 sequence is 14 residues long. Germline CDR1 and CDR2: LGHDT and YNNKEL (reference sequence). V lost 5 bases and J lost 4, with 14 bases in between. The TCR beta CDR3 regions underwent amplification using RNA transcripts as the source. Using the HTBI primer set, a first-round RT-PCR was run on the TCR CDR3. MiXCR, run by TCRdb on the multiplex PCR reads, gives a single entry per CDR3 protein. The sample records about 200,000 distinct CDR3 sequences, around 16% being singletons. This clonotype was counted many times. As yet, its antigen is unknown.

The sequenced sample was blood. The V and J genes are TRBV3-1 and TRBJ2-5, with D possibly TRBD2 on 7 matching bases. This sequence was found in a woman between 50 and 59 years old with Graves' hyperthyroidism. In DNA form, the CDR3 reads TGTGCCAGCAGCAGGGGGGGCGAAGGAGAGACCCAGTACTTC. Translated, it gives CASSRGGEGETQYF.